The clone carrying this TCR beta chain was detected many times. The data derive from a study of T-cell reconstitution after alpha-beta-depleted transplantation in children. The authors prepared the TCRbeta library with unique molecular identifiers. TCRdb redid the calling of the PCR reads with MiXCR, one entry per CDR3 protein. The top ten hold roughly 6.4% of the sample, which has around 15,000 distinct CDR3 sequences, about 5.3% seen once. The trim removed 9 bases at V and 7 bases at J, leaving 15 bases unmatched. CDR1 is SNHLY, CDR2 FYNNEI, per germline. This CDR3 has 14 amino acids. The source is a boy aged 5-17 years with acute lymphoblastic leukemia, due to receive a stem cell transplant. Sequencing used PBMCs, obtained before TCRalphabeta/CD19-depleted stem cell transplant. The chain uses TRBV2 and TRBJ2-7; 7 bases line up with TRBD1. The CDR3 loop reads CARTGTEGLAEQYF. The CDR3, as DNA: TGTGCCAGAACCGGGACAGAGGGTTTGGCAGAGCAGTACTTC.